The rows below give T cell receptor beta chains drawn from one sample of a study of T cell responses to AZD1222 COVID-19 vaccine. Libraries were prepared by immunoSEQ multiplex PCR; TCRdb keeps only in-frame clonotypes and omits some of them. This sample has 75,000 to 95,000 clones, with about nine tenths found just once. The source material was peripheral blood, sampled on day 0 of MenACWY control vaccination. Receptor source: an adult in good health. The CDR3 runs from the conserved cysteine through the conserved F or W. The D gene is left open where the match is weak. Clone size is stated in some rows and not others, as once, few, many or a class when expanded.

>few|TRBV7-9|TRBJ2-5|NA
TGTGCCAGCAGCTCCGAGCGCAGACGGGGGTACCAAGAGACCCAGTACTTC
CASSSERRRGYQETQYF
>NA|TRBV19|TRBJ1-2|TRBD1
TGTGCCAGTAGTATGACGACAGGGGGCGCGCCGCGCGGCTACACCTTC
CASSMTTGGAPRGYTF
>NA|TRBV3-1/TRBV3-2|TRBJ1-3|NA
TGTGCCAGCAGCTCGGGGGTCTCTGGAAACACCATATATTTT
CASSSGVSGNTIYF
>NA|TRBV12-3/TRBV12-4|TRBJ2-1|NA
TGTGCCAGCAGCAAGGTTTACAATGAGCAGTTCTTC
CASSKVYNEQFF
>NA|TRBV30|TRBJ1-6|NA
TGTGCCTGGAGTGTACTAGGGGGGGGTAATTCACCCCTCCACTTT
CAWSVLGGGNSPLHF
>NA|TRBV7-9|TRBJ2-3|TRBD2
TGTGCCAGCAGCTTACGTATCGGGAGGCCAGATACGCAGTATTTT
CASSLRIGRPDTQYF
>NA|TRBV9|TRBJ2-1|TRBD1
TGTGCCAGCACCCAACGATCACAGGGGCAGGAGCAGTTCTTC
CASTQRSQGQEQFF
>NA|TRBV5-1|TRBJ1-2|TRBD1
TGCGCCAGCAGCACGGAGACAGGGGAGGAGGGCTACACCTTC
CASSTETGEEGYTF
>NA|TRBV3-1/TRBV3-2|TRBJ2-5|TRBD2
TGTGCCAGCAGCCAAGTTCGGACTAGCGGGGGGGACACCCAGTACTTC
CASSQVRTSGGDTQYF
>NA|TRBV30|TRBJ1-6|NA
TGTGCCTGTGTGGAACGGCGAAGGGCACCCCTCCACTTT
CACVERRRAPLHF
>NA|TRBV7-6|TRBJ2-7|NA
TGTGCCAGCAGCTTAGCGTCCCAGGGCTCCTACGAGCAGTACTTC
CASSLASQGSYEQYF
>NA|TRBV5-1|TRBJ2-7|TRBD1
TGCGCCAGCGGCCGACAGGGGACGGACGAGCAGTACTTC
CASGRQGTDEQYF
>NA|TRBV13|TRBJ2-7|TRBD2
TGTGCCAGCAGCTTAGGCGGGGGGGACTCCTACGAGCAGTACTTC
CASSLGGGDSYEQYF
>NA|TRBV18|TRBJ1-5|NA
TGTGCCAGCTCACCAGGGGAAAGTCAGCCCCAGCATTTT
CASSPGESQPQHF
>once|TRBV18|TRBJ2-2|NA
TGTGCCAGCTCACCATCAATGATAAGAGGATCCGGGGAGCTGTTTTTT
CASSPSMIRGSGELFF
>NA|TRBV6-5|TRBJ2-2|NA
TGTGCCAGCAGTACTCTGGGCGGGGAGCTGTTTTTT
CASSTLGGELFF
>NA|TRBV6-2/TRBV6-3|TRBJ1-2|NA
TGTGCCAGCAGTTACCCTGGCTACACCTTC
CASSYPGYTF
>NA|TRBV3-1/TRBV3-2|TRBJ1-5|TRBD1
TGTGCCAGCAGCTGGACAGGGGTGAATCAGCCCCAGCATTTT
CASSWTGVNQPQHF
>NA|TRBV7-6|TRBJ1-1|NA
TGTGCCAGCAGCTTACCCTACTTAAACACTGAAGCTTTCTTT
CASSLPYLNTEAFF
>NA|TRBV3-1/TRBV3-2|TRBJ2-7|TRBD2
TGTGCCAGCAGCCATGGACTAGCGGGGGCCTTCTCCTACGAGCAGTACTTC
CASSHGLAGAFSYEQYF